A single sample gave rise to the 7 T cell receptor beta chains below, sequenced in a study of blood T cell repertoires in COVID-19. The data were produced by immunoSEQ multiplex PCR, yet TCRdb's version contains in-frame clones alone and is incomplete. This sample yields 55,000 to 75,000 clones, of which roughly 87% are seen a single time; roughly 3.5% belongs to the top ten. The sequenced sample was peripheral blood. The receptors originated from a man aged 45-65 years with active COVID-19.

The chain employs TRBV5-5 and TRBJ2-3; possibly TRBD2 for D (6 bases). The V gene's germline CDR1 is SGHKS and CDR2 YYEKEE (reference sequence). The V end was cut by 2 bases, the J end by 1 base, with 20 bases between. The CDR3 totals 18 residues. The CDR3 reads CASSFHAGPKGGTDTQYF. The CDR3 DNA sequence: TGTGCCAGCAGCTTTCACGCGGGGCCCAAAGGGGGCACAGATACGCAGTATTTT.

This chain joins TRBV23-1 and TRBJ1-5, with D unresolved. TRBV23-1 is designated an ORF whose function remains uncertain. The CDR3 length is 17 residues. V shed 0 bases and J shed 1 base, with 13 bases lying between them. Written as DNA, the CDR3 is TGCGCCAGCAGTCAATCGACCCCGGGGTTGAGCAATCAGCCCCAGCATTTT. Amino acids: CASSQSTPGLSNQPQHF.

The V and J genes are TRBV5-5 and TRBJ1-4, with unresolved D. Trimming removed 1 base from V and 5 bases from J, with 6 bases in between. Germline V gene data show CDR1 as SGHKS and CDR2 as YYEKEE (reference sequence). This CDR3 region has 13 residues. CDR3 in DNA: TGTGCCAGCAGCTTGTCAATCAATGAAAAACTGTTTTTT. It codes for CASSLSINEKLFF.

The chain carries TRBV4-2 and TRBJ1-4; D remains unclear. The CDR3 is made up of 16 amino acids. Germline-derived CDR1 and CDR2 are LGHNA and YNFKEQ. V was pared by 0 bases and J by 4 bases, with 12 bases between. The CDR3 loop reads CASSQDLQAINEKLFF. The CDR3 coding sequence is TGTGCCAGCAGCCAAGATCTGCAGGCGATTAATGAAAAACTGTTTTTT.

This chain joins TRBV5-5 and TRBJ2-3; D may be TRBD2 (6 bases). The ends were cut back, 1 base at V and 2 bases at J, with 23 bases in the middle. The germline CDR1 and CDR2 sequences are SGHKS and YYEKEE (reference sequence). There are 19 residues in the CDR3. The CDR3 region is CASSLYRTFSGGNTDTQYF. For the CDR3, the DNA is TGTGCCAGCAGCTTGTACAGGACGTTCTCGGGCGGGAACACAGATACGCAGTATTTT. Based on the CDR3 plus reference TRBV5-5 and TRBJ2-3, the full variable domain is DAGVTQSPTHLIKTRGQQVTLRCSPISGHKSVSWYQQVLGQGPQFIFQYYEKEERGRGNFPDRFSARQFPNYSSELNVNALLLGDSALYLCASSLYRTFSGGNTDTQYFGPGTRLTVL.

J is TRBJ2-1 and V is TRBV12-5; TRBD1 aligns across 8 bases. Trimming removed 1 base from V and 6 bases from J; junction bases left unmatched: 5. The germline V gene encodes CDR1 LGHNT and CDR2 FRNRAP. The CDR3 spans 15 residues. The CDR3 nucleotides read TGTGCTAGTGGTTTGGACAGGGGGAGGCCCAATGAGCAGTTCTTC. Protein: CASGLDRGRPNEQFF.

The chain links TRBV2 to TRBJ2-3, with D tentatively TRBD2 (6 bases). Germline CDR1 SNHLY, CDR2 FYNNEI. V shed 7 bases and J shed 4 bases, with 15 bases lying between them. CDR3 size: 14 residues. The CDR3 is CASTSGPPADTQYF. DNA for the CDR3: TGTGCCAGCACAAGCGGGCCCCCTGCAGATACGCAGTATTTT.